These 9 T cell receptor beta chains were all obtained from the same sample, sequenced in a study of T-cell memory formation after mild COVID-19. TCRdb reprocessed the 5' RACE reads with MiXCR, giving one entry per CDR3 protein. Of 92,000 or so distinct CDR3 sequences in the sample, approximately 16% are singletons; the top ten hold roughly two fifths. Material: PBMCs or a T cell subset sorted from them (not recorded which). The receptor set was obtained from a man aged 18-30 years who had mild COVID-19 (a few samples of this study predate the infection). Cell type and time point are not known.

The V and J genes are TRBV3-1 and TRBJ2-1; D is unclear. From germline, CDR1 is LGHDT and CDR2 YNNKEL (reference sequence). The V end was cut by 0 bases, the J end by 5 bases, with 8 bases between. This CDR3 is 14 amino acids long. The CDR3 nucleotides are TGTGCCAGCAGCCAAGAAGGGCTGGACAATGAGCAGTTCTTC. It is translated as CASSQEGLDNEQFF.

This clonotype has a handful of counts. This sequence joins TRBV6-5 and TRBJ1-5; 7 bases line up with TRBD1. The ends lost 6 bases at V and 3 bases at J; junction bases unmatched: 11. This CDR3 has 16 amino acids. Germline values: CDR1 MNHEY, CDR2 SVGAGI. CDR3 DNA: TGTGCCAGCAGCCCCGAGGGGGACAGCTACAATCAGCCCCAGCATTTT. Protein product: CASSPEGDSYNQPQHF.

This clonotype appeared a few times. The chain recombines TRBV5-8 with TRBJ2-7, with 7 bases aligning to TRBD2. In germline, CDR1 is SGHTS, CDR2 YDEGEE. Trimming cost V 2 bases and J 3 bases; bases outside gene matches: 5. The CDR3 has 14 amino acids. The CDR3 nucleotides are TGTGCCAGCAGCTTTTGGGGGGGGTTCTACGAGCAGTACGTC. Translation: CASSFWGGFYEQYV.

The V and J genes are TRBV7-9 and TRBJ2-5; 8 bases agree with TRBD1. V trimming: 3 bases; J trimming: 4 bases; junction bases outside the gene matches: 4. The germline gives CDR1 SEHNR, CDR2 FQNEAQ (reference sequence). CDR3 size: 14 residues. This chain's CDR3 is CASSFVQGAETQYF. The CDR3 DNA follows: TGTGCCAGCAGCTTCGTCCAGGGGGCAGAGACCCAGTACTTC.

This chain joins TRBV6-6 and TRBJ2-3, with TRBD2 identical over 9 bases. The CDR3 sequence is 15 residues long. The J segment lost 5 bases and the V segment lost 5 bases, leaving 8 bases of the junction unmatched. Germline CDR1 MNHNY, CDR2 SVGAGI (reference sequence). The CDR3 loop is CASSPEETSGDTQYF. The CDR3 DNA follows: TGTGCCAGCAGTCCGGAGGAGACTAGCGGAGATACGCAGTATTTT.

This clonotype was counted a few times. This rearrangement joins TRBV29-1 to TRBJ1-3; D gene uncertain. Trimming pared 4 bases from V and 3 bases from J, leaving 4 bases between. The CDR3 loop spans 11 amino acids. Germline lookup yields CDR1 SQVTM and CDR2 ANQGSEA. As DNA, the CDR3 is TGCAGCGTTGTGGATGGAAACACCATATATTTT. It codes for CSVVDGNTIYF. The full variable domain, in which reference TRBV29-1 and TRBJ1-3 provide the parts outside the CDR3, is SAVISQKPSRDICQRGTSLTIQCQVDSQVTMMFWYRQQPGQSLTLIATANQGSEATYESGFVIDKFPISRPNLTFSTLTVSNMSPEDSSIYLCSVVDGNTIYFGEGSWLTVV.

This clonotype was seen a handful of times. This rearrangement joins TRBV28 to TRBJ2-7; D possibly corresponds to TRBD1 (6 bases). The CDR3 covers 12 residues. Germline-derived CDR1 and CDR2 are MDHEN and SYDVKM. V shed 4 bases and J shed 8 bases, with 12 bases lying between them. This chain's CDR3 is CASSSQGPQQYV. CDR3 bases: TGTGCCAGCAGTTCTCAGGGGCCCCAGCAGTACGTC.

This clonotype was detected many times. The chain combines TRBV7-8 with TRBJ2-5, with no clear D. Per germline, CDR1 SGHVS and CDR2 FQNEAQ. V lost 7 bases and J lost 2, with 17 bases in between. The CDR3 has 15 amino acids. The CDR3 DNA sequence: TGTGCCAGCACCCCACCGTCTTTGGCACAAGAGACCCAGTACTTC. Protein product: CASTPPSLAQETQYF.

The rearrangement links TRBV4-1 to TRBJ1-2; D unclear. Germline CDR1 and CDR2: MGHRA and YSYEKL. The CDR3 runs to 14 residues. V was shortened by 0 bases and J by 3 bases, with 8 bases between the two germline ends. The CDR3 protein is CASSQDTADYGYTF. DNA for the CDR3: TGCGCCAGCAGCCAAGATACAGCAGACTATGGCTACACCTTC.